This T cell receptor beta chain was obtained from a study of blood T cell repertoires in COVID-19. Study details: Both acute and convalescent COVID-19 samples were obtained from the United States, Italy and Spain. PBMCs, B-cell-depleted T cells, or T cells were the source of the cDNA or gDNA that made up the material.

Per the original methods: The authors estimated nucleated cell counts from reference gene primer amplification. The data were produced by immunoSEQ multiplex PCR, yet TCRdb's version contains in-frame clones alone and is incomplete. V, J and clone size are those of that table, while D and trimming were read from the DNA. Of 300,000 or so clones listed, 80% to 90% are singletons. Germline V gene lookup returns CDR1 MRHNA and CDR2 SNTAGT. Losses at the gene ends were 3 bases for V and 7 bases for J; bases not matched to a gene: 18. CDR3 length: 18 residues. Sequencing input: peripheral blood. This TCR came from a woman between 35 and 50 years old with acute or convalescent COVID-19. The chain links TRBV6-4 to TRBJ2-3; 8 bases are a match to TRBD2. This chain's CDR3 is CASSELSGGPWGAYTQYF. The CDR3, as DNA: TGTGCCAGCAGTGAGTTGAGCGGGGGCCCCTGGGGGGCTTATACGCAGTATTTT.